One sample yielded the 28 T cell receptor beta chains listed below, sequenced in a study of CD8 T cells in ankylosing spondylitis. TCRdb used MiXCR to reprocess the 5' RACE reads, holding one entry per CDR3 protein. Of around 39,000 distinct CDR3 sequences in the sample, approximately 10% were seen once. Sequencing was done on a sample of synovial fluid, either unsorted or a sorted T cell fraction (not recorded which). The receptors here all came from a male donor with ankylosing spondylitis.

This clonotype was observed at least ten times. The V gene is TRBV7-2, the J gene TRBJ2-7; 14 bases align to TRBD2. Unmatched junction bases numbered 3, after V lost 1 base and J lost 4 bases. CDR1 and CDR2 from the germline V gene are SGHTA and FQGNSA. This CDR3 is built from 16 residues. CDR3 residues: CASSLDGTSGSYEQYF. CDR3 DNA: TGTGCCAGCAGCTTAGACGGGACTAGCGGGAGTTACGAGCAGTACTTC.

By frequency in the sample, this clonotype is medium-sized (0.01 to 0.1%). This CDR3 is CASSSAYSYNEQFF. The CDR3 DNA is TGTGCCAGCAGCTCGGCCTACTCCTACAATGAGCAGTTCTTC. The chain links TRBV12-3 or TRBV12-4 to TRBJ2-1; D is unclear. The CDR3 loop spans 14 amino acids. V gave up 6 bases and J gave up 0 bases, with 9 bases separating them.

This clonotype was seen ten or more times. This chain connects TRBV15 to TRBJ2-2; D is undetermined. Germline V gene data show CDR1 as LNHNV and CDR2 as YYDKDF (reference sequence). The CDR3 is 13 residues long. The V end was cut by 2 bases, the J end by 5 bases, with 6 bases between. CDR3 nucleotides: TGTGCCACCAGCAGACAGAATACCGGGGAGCTGTTTTTT. This sequence encodes CATSRQNTGELFF.

This clonotype was seen ten or more times. The chain recombines TRBV27 with TRBJ2-5; D unclear. V was pared by 3 bases and J by 5 bases, with 10 bases between. This CDR3 is 13 amino acids long. Germline V gene data show CDR1 as MNHEY and CDR2 as SMNVEV (reference sequence). The CDR3 coding sequence is TGTGCCAGCAGTTTCTCCCCCTATGAGACCCAGTACTTC. Its protein product is CASSFSPYETQYF.

The gene calls are TRBV28 and TRBJ1-1; D might be TRBD1 (6 bases). The CDR3 contains 15 residues. Germline loops: CDR1 MDHEN, CDR2 SYDVKM. Trimming took 8 bases from V and 3 from J, leaving 19 bases between them. In DNA form, the CDR3 reads TGTGCCAGCTCCCGGGACAAGGGGGTCGACACTGAAGCTTTCTTT. It yields the protein CASSRDKGVDTEAFF.

In this sample, this clonotype turned up many times. V gene TRBV28 combines with J gene TRBJ2-7, with D unresolved. The germline V gene encodes CDR1 MDHEN and CDR2 SYDVKM. V was pared by 5 bases and J by 3 bases, with 8 bases between. The CDR3 is 12 residues long. The CDR3 loop is CASSPPDYEQYF. CDR3 sequence (DNA): TGTGCCAGCAGTCCTCCGGACTACGAGCAGTACTTC.

This chain joins TRBV2 and TRBJ2-4, with D perhaps TRBD1 (6 bases). The V and J ends lost 10 bases and 6 bases respectively, with 16 bases between them. This CDR3 spans 13 amino acids. Germline V gene lookup returns CDR1 SNHLY and CDR2 FYNNEI. CDR3 DNA sequence: TGTGCCATCCTACGGGACAACCGAAACATTCAGTACTTC. Encoded protein: CAILRDNRNIQYF. Full variable domain (missing parts from reference TRBV2 and TRBJ2-4): EPEVTQTPSHQVTQMGQEVILRCVPISNHLYFYWYRQILGQKVEFLVSFYNNEISEKSEIFDDQFSVERPDGSNFTLKIRSTKLEDSAMYFCAILRDNRNIQYFGAGTRLSVL.

At least ten counts were recorded for this clonotype. The gene calls are TRBV5-1 and TRBJ2-1; 7 bases match TRBD2. J lost 5 bases, V lost 6 bases, and 8 bases had no gene match. CDR1 is SGHRS and CDR2 is YFSETQ in the germline V gene. This CDR3 is built from 14 residues. The CDR3 sequence: CASTPGLVNNEQFF. The CDR3 DNA reads as TGCGCCAGCACACCAGGACTAGTTAACAATGAGCAGTTCTTC. Complete variable domain (other parts from reference TRBV5-1 and TRBJ2-1): KAGVTQTPRYLIKTRGQQVTLSCSPISGHRSVSWYQQTPGQGLQFLFEYFSETQRNKGNFPGRFSGRQFSNSRSEMNVSTLELGDSALYLCASTPGLVNNEQFFGPGTRLTVL.

This clonotype was counted only a few times. The chain carries TRBV6-5 and TRBJ2-4; D gene unclear. V was shortened by 7 bases and J by 6 bases, with 13 bases between the two germline ends. CDR1 MNHEY and CDR2 SVGAGI come from the germline V gene. The CDR3 has 13 residues. The CDR3 region is CASNFFLGNIQYF. CDR3 bases: TGTGCCAGCAATTTCTTCCTGGGAAACATTCAGTACTTC.

The chain recombines TRBV3-1 with TRBJ2-7, with D unresolved. There are 14 residues in the CDR3. Germline assignment: CDR1 LGHDT and CDR2 YNNKEL (reference sequence). V lost 1 base and J 0 bases, leaving 7 bases between the germline ends. CDR3 DNA sequence: TGTGCCAGCAGCCAAGCGGTATTCTCCTACGAGCAGTACTTC. This gives the protein CASSQAVFSYEQYF.

The table lists this clonotype with a few counts. The V gene is TRBV7-2, the J gene TRBJ2-2, with D unresolved. The CDR3 spans 15 residues. V lost 1 base, J lost 9 bases, and 15 bases lay in between. From germline, CDR1 is SGHTA and CDR2 FQGNSA. For the CDR3, the DNA is TGTGCCAGCAGCTTAGACGTTGGCTTTGATAGGGAGCTGTTTTTT. Protein sequence: CASSLDVGFDRELFF.

This clonotype was observed at least ten times. The chain joins TRBV29-1 to TRBJ1-1, with a possible D match to TRBD1 (6 bases). Germline V gene lookup returns CDR1 SQVTM and CDR2 ANQGSEA. Deletions cut 7 bases from V and 3 bases from J, with 12 bases between. The CDR3 contains 12 residues. The CDR3 DNA reads TGCAGCGCCTCGACAGGATACACTGAAGCTTTCTTT. It encodes CSASTGYTEAFF.

This clonotype was observed at least ten times. The rearrangement uses TRBV28 and TRBJ2-3, with 7 bases aligning to TRBD1. Losses at the gene ends were 5 bases for V and 4 bases for J; bases not matched to a gene: 15. The germline CDR1 and CDR2 sequences are MDHEN and SYDVKM. This CDR3 region has 17 residues. The CDR3 DNA sequence: TGTGCCAGCAGTACCTCTACAGGGGACGGTTATCCAGATACGCAGTATTTT. The encoded protein is CASSTSTGDGYPDTQYF.

This clonotype has ten or more counts. The chain employs TRBV7-3 and TRBJ1-1; no clear D gene. V gave up 5 bases and J gave up 4 bases, with 14 bases separating them. The CDR3 spans 14 residues. Germline V gene sequence: CDR1 SGHTA, CDR2 FQGTGA. The CDR3, as DNA: TGTGCCAGCAGCCCCGGTCAAGTGGTCACTGAAGCTTTCTTT. As protein: CASSPGQVVTEAFF. Full variable domain (outside the CDR3, taken from reference TRBV7-3 and TRBJ1-1): GAGVSQTPSNKVTEKGKYVELRCDPISGHTALYWYRQSLGQGPEFLIYFQGTGAADDSGLPNDRFFAVRPEGSVSTLKIQRTERGDSAVYLCASSPGQVVTEAFFGQGTRLTVV.

V gene TRBV4-3 combines with J gene TRBJ1-1; 8 bases agree with TRBD1. Germline V gives CDR1 LGHNA, CDR2 YSLEER. This CDR3 spans 14 amino acids. After removal of 2 bases from V and 4 bases from J, the junction contained 3 bases not matched to a gene. CDR3 in DNA: TGCGCCAGCAGCCAAAGGACAGGGACCACTGAAGCTTTCTTT. Translating it yields CASSQRTGTTEAFF.

This chain connects TRBV4-1 to TRBJ2-5; D is possibly TRBD2 (5 bases). The V end was cut by 1 base, the J end by 5 bases, with 11 bases between. The CDR3 extends over 14 amino acids. Germline values: CDR1 MGHRA, CDR2 YSYEKL. CDR3 region: CASSQVWTGETQYF. The CDR3 DNA is TGCGCCAGCAGCCAAGTATGGACTGGGGAGACCCAGTACTTC.

This chain connects TRBV7-2 to TRBJ2-5; D not certain. The CDR3 length is 12 residues. V was cut by 3 bases and J by 5 bases, with 7 bases left in between. Germline V gene sequence: CDR1 SGHTA, CDR2 FQGNSA. The DNA for the CDR3 is TGTGCCAGCAGCTTTATGGGTGAGACCCAGTACTTC. It codes for CASSFMGETQYF.

There are many counts of this clonotype. J is TRBJ1-5 and V is TRBV18; D may be TRBD1 (5 bases). Trimming removed 3 bases from V and 2 bases from J, with 14 bases in between. The germline CDR1 and CDR2 sequences are KGHSH and LQKENI. The CDR3 has 16 amino acids. Here the CDR3 DNA reads TGTGCCAGCTCACCTCGTCGGTTCAGGGGCAATCAGCCCCAGCATTTT. This encodes CASSPRRFRGNQPQHF.

V is TRBV4-3 and J is TRBJ2-7; 7 nucleotides match TRBD2. J lost 3 bases, V lost 4 bases, and 9 bases had no gene match. In germline, CDR1 is LGHNA, CDR2 YSLEER. The CDR3 loop spans 15 amino acids. The CDR3 DNA follows: TGCGCCAGCAGCCCGGGGGGAGGGACTTACTACGAGCAGTACTTC. Its protein is CASSPGGGTYYEQYF.

The chain uses TRBV18 and TRBJ1-6, with D possibly TRBD1 on 6 matching bases. V was shortened by 4 bases and J by 8 bases, with 15 bases between the two germline ends. Germline CDR1 KGHSH, CDR2 LQKENI. CDR3 length: 15 amino acids. CDR3 DNA sequence: TGTGCCAGCTCACTTTCACAGGGCACGGATTCACCCCTCCACTTT. Translated, it gives CASSLSQGTDSPLHF.

V usage is TRBV29-1 and J usage is TRBJ2-1, with D unclear. The CDR3 is made up of 12 amino acids. CDR1 SQVTM and CDR2 ANQGSEA come from the germline V gene. The V end lost 5 bases, the J end lost 10 bases, and 15 bases lay between the germline ends. The CDR3: CSVLRPAGEQFF. DNA for the CDR3: TGCAGCGTTCTCCGTCCGGCCGGGGAGCAGTTCTTC.

This clonotype was recorded at least ten times. V gene TRBV28 combines with J gene TRBJ2-4; D possibly uses TRBD1 or TRBD2 (5 bases each). V lost 5 bases, J lost 6 bases, and 11 bases lay in between. This CDR3 has 13 amino acids. Looked up from germline, CDR1 is MDHEN and CDR2 is SYDVKM. CDR3 bases: TGTGCCAGCAGTGAGTCGAGGGGAAACATTCAGTACTTC. It codes for CASSESRGNIQYF.

This clonotype occurred many times. The V call is TRBV10-3, the J call TRBJ2-1; the D gene could be TRBD1 or TRBD2 (5 bases each). The CDR3 sequence is 14 residues long. V lost 6 bases and J 2 bases, leaving 11 bases between the germline ends. Germline loops: CDR1 ENHRY, CDR2 SYGVKD. The CDR3 coding sequence is TGTGCCATCAGACCCGAGGGGACCTACAATGAGCAGTTCTTC. The encoded protein is CAIRPEGTYNEQFF.

At least ten counts were recorded for this clonotype. The chain joins TRBV24-1 to TRBJ2-5; 15 bases match TRBD2. The V gene's germline CDR1 is KGHDR and CDR2 SFDVKD. J lost 0 bases, V lost 3 bases, and 7 bases had no gene match. The CDR3 has 19 residues. CDR3 sequence reads: CATSDPGLAGGQYQETQYF. As DNA, the CDR3 is TGTGCCACCAGTGATCCAGGACTAGCGGGAGGGCAGTACCAAGAGACCCAGTACTTC.

J is TRBJ2-5 and V is TRBV18; D is unclear. Deletions cut 3 bases from V and 1 base from J, with 9 bases between. The length of the CDR3 is 14 residues. CDR1 and CDR2 (germline): KGHSH, LQKENI. Written as DNA, the CDR3 is TGTGCCAGCTCACCTTCATGGGGCCAAGAGACCCAGTACTTC. Protein product: CASSPSWGQETQYF.

This clonotype was recorded many times. This chain uses TRBV18 with TRBJ2-7; the D gene is possibly TRBD2 (6 bases). Trimming took off 5 bases at V and 0 bases at J, with 14 bases between the two ends. This CDR3 region has 15 residues. CDR1 is KGHSH, CDR2 LQKENI, per germline. The CDR3 DNA sequence: TGTGCCAGCTCAACCGGGACTCTAAACTCCTACGAGCAGTACTTC. Translation: CASSTGTLNSYEQYF.

This clonotype was detected many times. V usage is TRBV2 and J usage is TRBJ2-1; 9 bases line up with TRBD2. J gave up 0 bases and V 6 bases, and 6 bases lay outside the gene matches. The CDR3 sequence is 16 residues long. Germline V lookup: CDR1 SNHLY, CDR2 FYNNEI. This CDR3 is CASSGTTSGSYNEQFF. Written as DNA, the CDR3 is TGTGCCAGCAGCGGTACGACTAGCGGCTCCTACAATGAGCAGTTCTTC.

The sample holds a few counts of this clonotype. The chain couples TRBV5-1 to TRBJ2-7, with D maybe TRBD2 (5 bases). Germline CDR1 SGHRS, CDR2 YFSETQ. The germline V and J ends were trimmed by 3 bases and 2 bases, with 15 bases remaining between them. This CDR3 comprises 15 residues. In DNA form, the CDR3 reads TGCGCCAGCAGCTCTTCCCTTTCGGGGACCTACGAGCAGTACTTC. This translates into CASSSSLSGTYEQYF.